Following are 16 T cell receptor beta chains from one sample sequenced in a study of metastatic and nonmetastatic thyroid tumors. MiXCR was used by TCRdb to re-call the PCR reads. There are about 20,000 clones in the sample; more than 10% occur only once, and approximately 6.2% lies in the top ten. Patients were all untreated before their thyroid surgery. Sequencing was carried out using blood. The receptor set was obtained from a male donor with papillary thyroid cancer or a benign thyroid nodule (not recorded which). Some clones in this sample may be carry-over from other donors' samples.

This clone is classed as medium-sized. This chain links TRBV6-5 with TRBJ2-1, with TRBD1 identical over 7 bases. Germline CDR1 and CDR2: MNHEY and SVGAGI. This CDR3 is built from 18 residues. With V trimmed by 6 bases and J by 3 bases, 17 bases remained unmatched. CDR3 loop: CASRLTYIFGTVYNEQFF. The CDR3 nucleotides are TGTGCCAGCAGACTTACGTACATCTTCGGGACAGTCTACAATGAGCAGTTCTTC.

This clone was counted many times. The CDR3 sequence is CASSYRGGSTEAFF. The CDR3 nucleotides are TGCGCCAGCAGCTACCGGGGCGGTTCGACTGAAGCTTTCTTT. The J gene is TRBJ1-1, the V gene TRBV5-1; the D gene is possibly TRBD1 (5 bases). Germline CDR1 SGHRS, CDR2 YFSETQ. Trimming cost V 3 bases and J 5 bases, with 14 bases left between them. CDR3 length: 14 amino acids.

A word on this clone: An end of the junction differs from the germline gene, which may be a read error. Additional DNA sequences in this sample encode the identical CDR3. J is TRBJ2-1 and V is TRBV4-1; 7 positions agree with TRBD2. The V gene's germline CDR1 is MGHRA and CDR2 YSYEKL. The CDR3 has 15 amino acids. CDR3 in amino acids: CAGSQGSSGYNEQFF. CDR3 in DNA: TGCGCCGGCAGCCAAGGCTCTAGCGGATATAATGAGCAGTTCTTC.

There are many counts of this clone. The V gene is TRBV27, the J gene TRBJ2-7, with D perhaps given as TRBD1 or TRBD2 (5 bases each). The length of the CDR3 is 16 residues. V lost 5 bases, J lost 4 bases, and 21 bases lay in between. The germline V gene has CDR1 MNHEY and CDR2 SMNVEV (reference sequence). Here the CDR3 reads CASSHWDEPRGYEQYF. The CDR3, as DNA: TGTGCCAGCAGTCACTGGGACGAACCCCGAGGGTACGAGCAGTACTTC.

By sample share, this clone is medium-sized. The chain has TRBV25-1 and TRBJ2-7, with a weak D call TRBD1 (5 bases). CDR3 length: 15 amino acids. Germline CDR1 MGHDK, CDR2 SYGVNS. Trimming took 1 base from V and 0 from J, leaving 10 bases between them. Here the CDR3 reads CASSEFAGNSYEQYF. The CDR3 DNA reads TGTGCCAGCAGTGAATTTGCAGGGAACTCCTACGAGCAGTACTTC.

In its sample, this clone was seen many times. The gene calls are TRBV7-3 and TRBJ2-3; 7 nucleotides agree with TRBD2. The CDR3 loop spans 15 amino acids. Germline V gene sequence: CDR1 SGHTA, CDR2 FQGTGA. With V trimmed by 4 bases and J by 0 bases, 4 bases remained unmatched. The CDR3, as DNA: TGTGCCAGCAGCTCTCTAGCGGCTAGCACAGATACGCAGTATTTT. Translation: CASSSLAASTDTQYF.

This chain joins TRBV4-3 and TRBJ1-6; the D is unclear. Per the germline V gene, CDR1 is LGHNA and CDR2 is YSLEER. With 1 base removed from V and 9 bases from J, the gap between germline ends came to 4 bases. The CDR3 has 12 residues. The CDR3 loop reads CASSQGASPLHF. The CDR3 DNA is TGCGCCAGCAGCCAAGGGGCTTCACCCCTCCACTTT.

For the CDR3, the DNA is TGTGCCAGCAGTGAAGCGGGCAACACTGAAGCTTTCTTT. Translating it yields CASSEAGNTEAFF. The chain couples TRBV2 to TRBJ1-1; D call uncertain. The V end was cut by 0 bases, the J end by 2 bases, with 4 bases between. Germline values: CDR1 SNHLY, CDR2 FYNNEI. This CDR3 contains 13 residues. The whole variable domain, remainder taken from reference TRBV2 and TRBJ1-1, is EPEVTQTPSHQVTQMGQEVILRCVPISNHLYFYWYRQILGQKVEFLVSFYNNEISEKSEIFDDQFSVERPDGSNFTLKIRSTKLEDSAMYFCASSEAGNTEAFFGQGTRLTVV.

By frequency in the sample, this clone is medium-sized (0.01 to 0.1%). V usage is TRBV27 and J usage is TRBJ2-7; D may be TRBD2 (6 bases). V lost 5 bases and J 4 bases, leaving 15 bases between the germline ends. This CDR3 is 14 amino acids long. From germline, CDR1 is MNHEY and CDR2 SMNVEV (reference sequence). DNA for the CDR3: TGTGCCAGCAGTCGCTCGGGGGACTTATACGAGCAGTACTTC. Its translation is CASSRSGDLYEQYF.

This clone is medium-sized in the sample. V is TRBV6-1 and J is TRBJ2-1; D unclear. The V and J ends lost 6 bases and 0 bases respectively, with 12 bases between them. The CDR3 length is 15 residues. From germline, CDR1 is MNHNS and CDR2 SASEGT. This chain's CDR3 is CASSHTTYSYNEQFF. The CDR3, as DNA: TGTGCCAGCAGCCACACTACCTACTCCTACAATGAGCAGTTCTTC.

By frequency in the sample, this clone is medium-sized. The V and J genes are TRBV6-1 and TRBJ2-5, with TRBD1 matching over 9 bases. The CDR3 is 14 residues long. The V segment lost 5 bases and the J segment 4 bases; nucleotides outside the gene matches: 5. CDR1 and CDR2 from the germline V gene are MNHNS and SASEGT. CDR3 in amino acids: CASSIDRGIETQYF. The DNA of the CDR3 is TGTGCCAGCAGTATTGACAGGGGGATAGAGACCCAGTACTTC.

The chain uses TRBV10-2 and TRBJ2-5, with 7 bases aligning to TRBD2. Germline-derived CDR1 and CDR2 are WSHSY and SAAADI. There are 13 residues in the CDR3. The V gene end was trimmed by 8 bases and the J gene end by 1 base; junction bases not matched to a gene: 4. The CDR3, as DNA: TGCGCCAGCGGTAGCGGGCCCCAAGAGACCCAGTACTTC. It yields the protein CASGSGPQETQYF.

This clone occurred many times. The CDR3 DNA sequence: TGTGCCAGCAGCCAAGAAGGCACCTCCTTAACAGATACGCAGTATTTT. This translates into CASSQEGTSLTDTQYF. The chain joins TRBV3-1 to TRBJ2-3, with D unresolved. The V and J ends lost 0 bases and 3 bases respectively, with 13 bases between them. Germline assignment: CDR1 LGHDT and CDR2 YNNKEL (reference sequence). CDR3 length equals 16 residues.

This clone was seen many times. The J gene is TRBJ2-2, the V gene TRBV30, with D possibly TRBD2 on 6 matching bases. Trimming took off 3 bases at V and 2 bases at J, with 7 bases between the two ends. The CDR3 contains 13 residues. Per germline, CDR1 GTSNPN and CDR2 SVGIG (reference sequence). CDR3 bases: TGTGCCTGGAGGCGGGATAACACCGGGGAGCTGTTTTTT. This encodes CAWRRDNTGELFF.

A few counts support this clone. The genes are TRBV2 and TRBJ1-2, with D unresolved. The V and J ends lost 4 bases and 7 bases respectively, with 16 bases between them. The V gene's germline CDR1 is SNHLY and CDR2 FYNNEI. The CDR3 covers 14 residues. In DNA form, the CDR3 reads TGTGCCAGCAGTGTGGAGGGTCTAAGCAGTGGCTACACCTTC. Translated: CASSVEGLSSGYTF.

This clone was counted many times. The chain uses TRBV12-3 or TRBV12-4 and TRBJ1-5; 12 nucleotides match TRBD1. The CDR3 totals 15 residues. V shed 5 bases and J 7 bases; nucleotides not matched to a gene: 6. The CDR3 region has the DNA TGTGCCAGCAGTCCCCGGGACAGGGGGCGGCAGCCCCAGCATTTT. Translated: CASSPRDRGRQPQHF.